This T cell receptor (beta chain) was sequenced for a study of OX40 agonist ivuxolimab in advanced cancers. Generated by immunoSEQ multiplex PCR, the TCRdb table keeps only in-frame clones and is missing some. The profile covers 55,000 to 75,000 clones, with approximately 78% appearing a single time and roughly 4.9% taken by the ten largest. The V end lost 1 base, the J end lost 2 bases, and 9 bases lay between the germline ends. The CDR3 runs 15 residues. Germline V gives CDR1 LNHDA, CDR2 SQIVND (reference sequence). The TCR was taken from an adult with an advanced solid tumor such as melanoma, head and neck, liver or kidney cancer. The chain recombines TRBV19 with TRBJ2-1; no definite D call. Sequenced here: CD4+ or CD8+ T cells sorted from blood, sampled in a trial of the OX40 agonist ivuxolimab. CDR3 nucleotide sequence: TGTGCCAGTAGTATAGGTCAGTTCCCCTACAATGAGCAGTTCTTC. This codes for CASSIGQFPYNEQFF.